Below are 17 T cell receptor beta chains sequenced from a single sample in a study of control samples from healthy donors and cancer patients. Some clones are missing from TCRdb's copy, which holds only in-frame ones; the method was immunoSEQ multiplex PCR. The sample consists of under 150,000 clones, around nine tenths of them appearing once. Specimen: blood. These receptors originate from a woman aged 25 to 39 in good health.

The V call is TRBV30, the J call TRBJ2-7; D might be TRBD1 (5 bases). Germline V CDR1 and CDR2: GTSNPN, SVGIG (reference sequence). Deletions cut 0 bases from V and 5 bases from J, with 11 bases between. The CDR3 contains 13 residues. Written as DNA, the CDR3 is TGTGCCTGGAGTGTATTATTACAGGACGAGCAGTACTTC. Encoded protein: CAWSVLLQDEQYF.

The CDR3 sequence is CASSILPNTDTQYF. The CDR3 DNA follows: TGTGCCAGCAGCATCTTACCTAACACAGATACGCAGTATTTT. The genes are TRBV6-6 and TRBJ2-3; D gene ambiguous. This CDR3 is 14 amino acids long. V dropped 6 bases and J dropped 2 bases, with 12 bases sitting between them. Germline CDR1 reads MNHNY; CDR2 reads SVGAGI (reference sequence).

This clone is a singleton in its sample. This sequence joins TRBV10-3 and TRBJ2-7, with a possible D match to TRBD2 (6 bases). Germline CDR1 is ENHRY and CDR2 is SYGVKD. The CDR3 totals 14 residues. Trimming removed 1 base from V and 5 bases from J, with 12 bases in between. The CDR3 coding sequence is TGTGCCATCAGTGAGTGGGGGGATGGAAACGAGCAGTACTTC. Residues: CAISEWGDGNEQYF.

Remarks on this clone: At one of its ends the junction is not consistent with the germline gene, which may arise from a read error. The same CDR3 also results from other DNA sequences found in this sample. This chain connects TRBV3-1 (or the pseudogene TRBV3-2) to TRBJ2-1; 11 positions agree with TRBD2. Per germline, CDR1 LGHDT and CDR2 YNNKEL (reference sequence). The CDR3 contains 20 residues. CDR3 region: CASSQEPLSSGRSSYNEQFF. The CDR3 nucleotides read TGTGCCAGCAGCCAAGAACCTTTGTCTAGCGGGAGGAGCTCCTACAATGAGCAATTCTTC.

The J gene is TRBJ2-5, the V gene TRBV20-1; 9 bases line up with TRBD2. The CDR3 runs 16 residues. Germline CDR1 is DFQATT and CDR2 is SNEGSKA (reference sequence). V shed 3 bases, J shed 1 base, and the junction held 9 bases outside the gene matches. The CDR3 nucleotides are TGCAGTGCTAGTCCAGCGGGAGGAACCATCCAAGAGACCCAGTACTTC. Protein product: CSASPAGGTIQETQYF.

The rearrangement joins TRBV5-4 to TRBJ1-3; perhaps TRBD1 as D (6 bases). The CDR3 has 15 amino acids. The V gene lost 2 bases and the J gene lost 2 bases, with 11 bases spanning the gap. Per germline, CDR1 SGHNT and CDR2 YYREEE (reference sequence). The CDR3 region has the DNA TGTGCCAGCAGCTTCAGAGGGGACACTGGAAACACCATATATTTT. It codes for CASSFRGDTGNTIYF.

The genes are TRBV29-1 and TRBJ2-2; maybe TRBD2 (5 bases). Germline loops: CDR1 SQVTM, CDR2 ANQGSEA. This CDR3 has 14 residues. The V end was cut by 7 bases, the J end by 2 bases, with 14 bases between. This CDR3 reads CSAGQAENTGELFF. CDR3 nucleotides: TGCAGCGCCGGTCAAGCGGAAAACACCGGGGAGCTGTTTTTT.

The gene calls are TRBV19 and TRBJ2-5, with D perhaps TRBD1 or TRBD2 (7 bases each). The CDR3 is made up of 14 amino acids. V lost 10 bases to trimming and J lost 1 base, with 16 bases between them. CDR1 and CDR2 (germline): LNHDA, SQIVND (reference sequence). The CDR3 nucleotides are TGTGCCACCACGGGGGGACAGCTCCAAGAGACCCAGTACTTC. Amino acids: CATTGGQLQETQYF.

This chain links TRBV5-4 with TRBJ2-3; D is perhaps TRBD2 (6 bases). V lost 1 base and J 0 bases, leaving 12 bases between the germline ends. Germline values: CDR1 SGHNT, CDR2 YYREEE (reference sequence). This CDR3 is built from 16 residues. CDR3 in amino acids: CASSLLAGLSTDTQYF. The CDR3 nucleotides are TGTGCCAGCAGCTTGTTGGCGGGACTCAGCACAGATACGCAGTATTTT.

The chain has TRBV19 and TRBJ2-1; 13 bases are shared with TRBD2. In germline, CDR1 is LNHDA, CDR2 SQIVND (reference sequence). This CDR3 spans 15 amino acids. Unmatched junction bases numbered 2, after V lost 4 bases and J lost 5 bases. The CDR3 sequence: CASSRGTSGNNEQFF. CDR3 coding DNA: TGTGCCAGTAGTAGGGGGACTAGCGGGAACAATGAGCAGTTCTTC.

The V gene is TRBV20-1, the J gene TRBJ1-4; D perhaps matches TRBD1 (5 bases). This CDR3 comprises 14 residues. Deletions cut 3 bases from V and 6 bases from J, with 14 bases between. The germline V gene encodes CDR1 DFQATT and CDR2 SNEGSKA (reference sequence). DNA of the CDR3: TGCAGTGCTAGTCTTCGGAAGGGGTATGAAAAACTGTTTTTT. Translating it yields CSASLRKGYEKLFF.

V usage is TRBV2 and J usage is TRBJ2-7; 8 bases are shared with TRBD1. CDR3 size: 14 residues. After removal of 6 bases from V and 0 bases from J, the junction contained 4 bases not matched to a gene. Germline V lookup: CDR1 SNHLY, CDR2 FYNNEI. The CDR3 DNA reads TGTGCCAGCAGGGACAGGGCCAACTCCTACGAGCAGTACTTC. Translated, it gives CASRDRANSYEQYF.

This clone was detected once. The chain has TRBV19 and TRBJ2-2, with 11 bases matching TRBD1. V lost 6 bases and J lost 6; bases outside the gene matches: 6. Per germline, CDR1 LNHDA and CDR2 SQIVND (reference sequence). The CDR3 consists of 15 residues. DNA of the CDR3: TGTGCCAGTAGAGTCCCGGGACAGGGGGCCGGGGAGCTGTTTTTT. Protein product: CASRVPGQGAGELFF.

DNA for the CDR3: TGTGCCACCAAGGGGACACTTGGAGAGAATGAAAAACTGTTTTTT. It yields the protein CATKGTLGENEKLFF. This chain links TRBV2 with TRBJ1-4; the D gene is possibly TRBD1 (6 bases). The CDR3 consists of 15 residues. Trimming removed 10 bases at V and 5 bases at J, with 20 bases between. CDR1 SNHLY and CDR2 FYNNEI come from the germline V gene. Based on the CDR3 plus reference TRBV2 and TRBJ1-4, the full variable domain is EPEVTQTPSHQVTQMGQEVILRCVPISNHLYFYWYRQILGQKVEFLVSFYNNEISEKSEIFDDQFSVERPDGSNFTLKIRSTKLEDSAMYFCATKGTLGENEKLFFGSGTQLSVL.

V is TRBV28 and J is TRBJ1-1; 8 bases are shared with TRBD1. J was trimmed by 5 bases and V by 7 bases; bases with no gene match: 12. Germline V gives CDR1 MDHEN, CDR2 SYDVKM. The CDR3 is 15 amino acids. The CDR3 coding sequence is TGTGCCAGCACCCAATTTCAGGGGGCGCAAACTGAAGCTTTCTTT. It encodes CASTQFQGAQTEAFF.

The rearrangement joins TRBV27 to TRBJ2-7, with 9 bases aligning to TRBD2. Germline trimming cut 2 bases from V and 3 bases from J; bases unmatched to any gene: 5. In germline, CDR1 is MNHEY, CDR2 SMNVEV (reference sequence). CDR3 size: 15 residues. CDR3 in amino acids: CASSLRGTSFYEQYF. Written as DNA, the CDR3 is TGTGCCAGCAGTTTAAGGGGGACTAGCTTCTACGAGCAGTACTTC.

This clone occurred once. Here the CDR3 DNA reads TGTGCCAGCAAGGGACAGATGAACACTGAAGCTTTCTTT. Translation gives CASKGQMNTEAFF. The chain joins TRBV6-5 to TRBJ1-1, with 7 bases that match TRBD1. The CDR3 is 13 residues long. With 7 bases clipped from V and 0 bases from J, the junction kept 2 bases outside the gene matches. In germline, CDR1 is MNHEY, CDR2 SVGAGI.